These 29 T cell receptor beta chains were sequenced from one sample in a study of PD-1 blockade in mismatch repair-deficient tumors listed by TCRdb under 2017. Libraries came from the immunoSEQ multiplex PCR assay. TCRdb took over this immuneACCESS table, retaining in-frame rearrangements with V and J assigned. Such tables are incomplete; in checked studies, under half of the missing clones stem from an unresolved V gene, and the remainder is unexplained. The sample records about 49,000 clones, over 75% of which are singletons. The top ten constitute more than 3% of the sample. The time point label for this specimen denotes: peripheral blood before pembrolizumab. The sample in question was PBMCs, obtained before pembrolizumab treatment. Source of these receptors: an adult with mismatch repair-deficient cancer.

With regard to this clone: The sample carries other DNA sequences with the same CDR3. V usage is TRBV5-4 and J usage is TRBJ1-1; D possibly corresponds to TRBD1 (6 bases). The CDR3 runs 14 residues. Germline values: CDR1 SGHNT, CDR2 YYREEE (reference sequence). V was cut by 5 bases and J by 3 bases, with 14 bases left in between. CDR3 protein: CASSWGAGDTEAFF. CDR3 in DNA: TGTGCCAGCAGTTGGGGGGCAGGGGACACTGAAGCTTTCTTT.

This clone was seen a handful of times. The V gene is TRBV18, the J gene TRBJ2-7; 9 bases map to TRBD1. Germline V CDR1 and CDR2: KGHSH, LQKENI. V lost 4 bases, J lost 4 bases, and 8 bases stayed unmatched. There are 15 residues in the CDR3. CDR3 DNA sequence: TGTGCCAGCTCACTCGCTAAGACAGGGGGTTACGAGCAGTACTTC. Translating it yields CASSLAKTGGYEQYF.

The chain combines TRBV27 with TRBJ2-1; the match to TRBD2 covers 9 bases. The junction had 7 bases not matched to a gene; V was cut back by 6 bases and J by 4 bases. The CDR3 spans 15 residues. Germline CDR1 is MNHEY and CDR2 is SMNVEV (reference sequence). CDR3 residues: CASSPGTSGYNEQFF. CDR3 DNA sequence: TGTGCCAGCAGCCCCGGCACTAGCGGGTACAATGAGCAGTTCTTC.

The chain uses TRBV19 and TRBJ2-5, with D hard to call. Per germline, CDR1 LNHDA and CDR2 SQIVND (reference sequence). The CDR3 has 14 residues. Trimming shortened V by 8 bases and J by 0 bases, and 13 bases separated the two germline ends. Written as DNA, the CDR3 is TGTGCCAGTTCGCCTTGGGAAAACCAAGAGACCCAGTACTTC. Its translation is CASSPWENQETQYF.

The CDR3 loop reads CATSRDPVWGYTF. The CDR3 region has the DNA TGTGCCACCAGCAGAGATCCCGTCTGGGGCTACACCTTC. The rearrangement links TRBV15 to TRBJ1-2; no clear D. Germline V gene sequence: CDR1 LNHNV, CDR2 YYDKDF (reference sequence). CDR3 length: 13 residues. The V and J ends lost 0 bases and 8 bases respectively, with 10 bases between them.

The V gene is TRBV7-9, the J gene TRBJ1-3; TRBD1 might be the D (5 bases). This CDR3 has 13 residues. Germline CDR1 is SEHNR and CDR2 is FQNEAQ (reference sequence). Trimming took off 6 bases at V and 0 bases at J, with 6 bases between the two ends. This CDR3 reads CASRDSSGNTIYF. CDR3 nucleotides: TGTGCCAGCAGAGACAGCTCTGGAAACACCATATATTTT.

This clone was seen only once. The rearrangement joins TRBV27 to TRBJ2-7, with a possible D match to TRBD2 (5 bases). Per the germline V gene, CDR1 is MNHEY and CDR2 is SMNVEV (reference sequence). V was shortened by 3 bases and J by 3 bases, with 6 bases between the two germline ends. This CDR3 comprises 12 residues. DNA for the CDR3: TGTGCCAGCAGTTTTGCGGGCTACGAGCAGTACTTC. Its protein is CASSFAGYEQYF.

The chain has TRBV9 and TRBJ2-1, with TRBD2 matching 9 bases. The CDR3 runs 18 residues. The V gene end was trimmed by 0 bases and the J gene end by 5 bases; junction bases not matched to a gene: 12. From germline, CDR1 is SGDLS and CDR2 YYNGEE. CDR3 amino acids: CASSVARDSGRINNEQFF. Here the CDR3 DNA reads TGTGCCAGCAGCGTAGCTCGTGATAGCGGGAGAATAAACAATGAGCAGTTCTTC.

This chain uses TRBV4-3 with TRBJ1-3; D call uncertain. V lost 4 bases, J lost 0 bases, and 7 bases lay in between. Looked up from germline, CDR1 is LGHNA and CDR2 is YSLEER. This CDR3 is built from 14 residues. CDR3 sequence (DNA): TGCGCCAGCAGCCGCGACAACTCTGGAAACACCATATATTTT. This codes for CASSRDNSGNTIYF.

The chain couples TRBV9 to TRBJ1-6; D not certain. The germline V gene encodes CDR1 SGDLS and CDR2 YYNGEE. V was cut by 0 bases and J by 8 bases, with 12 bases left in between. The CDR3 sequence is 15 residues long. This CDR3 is CASSVVGVGDSPLHF. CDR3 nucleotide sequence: TGTGCCAGCAGCGTAGTCGGGGTCGGGGATTCACCCCTCCACTTT.

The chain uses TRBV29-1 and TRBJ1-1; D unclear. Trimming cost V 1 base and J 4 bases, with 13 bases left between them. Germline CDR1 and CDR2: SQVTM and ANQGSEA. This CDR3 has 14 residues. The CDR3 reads CSVEVRREGTEAFF. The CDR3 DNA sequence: TGCAGCGTTGAAGTACGCCGGGAAGGCACTGAAGCTTTCTTT.

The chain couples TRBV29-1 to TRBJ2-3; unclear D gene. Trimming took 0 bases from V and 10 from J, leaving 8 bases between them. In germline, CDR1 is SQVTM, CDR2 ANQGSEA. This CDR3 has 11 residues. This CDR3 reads CSVEEAVAQYF. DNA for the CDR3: TGCAGCGTTGAAGAGGCGGTGGCGCAGTATTTT.

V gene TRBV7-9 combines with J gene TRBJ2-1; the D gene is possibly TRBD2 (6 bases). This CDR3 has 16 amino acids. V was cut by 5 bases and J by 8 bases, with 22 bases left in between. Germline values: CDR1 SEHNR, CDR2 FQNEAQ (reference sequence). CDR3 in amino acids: CASSPRTGDIVDEQFF. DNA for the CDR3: TGTGCCAGCAGCCCCCGGACGGGAGATATCGTCGATGAGCAGTTCTTC.

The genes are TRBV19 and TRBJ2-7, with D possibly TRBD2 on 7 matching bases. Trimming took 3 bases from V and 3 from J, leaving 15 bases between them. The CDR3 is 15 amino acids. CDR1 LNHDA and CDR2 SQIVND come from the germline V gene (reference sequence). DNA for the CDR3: TGTGCCAGTAGTATTGGGGGGGCGCAGGGCTACGAGCAGTACTTC. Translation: CASSIGGAQGYEQYF.

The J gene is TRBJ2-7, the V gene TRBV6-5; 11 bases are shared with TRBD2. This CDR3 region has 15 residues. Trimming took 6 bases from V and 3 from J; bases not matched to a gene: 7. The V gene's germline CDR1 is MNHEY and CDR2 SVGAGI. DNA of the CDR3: TGTGCCAGCAGGGGTAGCGGGGGGGGGCTCTACGAGCAGTACTTC. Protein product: CASRGSGGGLYEQYF.

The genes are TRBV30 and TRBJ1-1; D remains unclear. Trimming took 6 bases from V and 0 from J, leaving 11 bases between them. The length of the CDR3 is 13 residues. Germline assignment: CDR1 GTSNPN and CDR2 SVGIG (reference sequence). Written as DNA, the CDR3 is TGTGCCTGCAAACCCGACATGAACACTGAAGCTTTCTTT. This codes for CACKPDMNTEAFF.

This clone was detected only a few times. CDR3 region: CASSVAVGPNTEAFF. Written as DNA, the CDR3 is TGTGCCAGCAGCGTAGCGGTGGGGCCGAACACTGAAGCTTTCTTT. The rearrangement links TRBV9 to TRBJ1-1; D may be TRBD1 (5 bases). Trimming took off 0 bases at V and 1 base at J, with 10 bases between the two ends. CDR3 length: 15 residues. CDR1 and CDR2 from the germline V gene are SGDLS and YYNGEE.

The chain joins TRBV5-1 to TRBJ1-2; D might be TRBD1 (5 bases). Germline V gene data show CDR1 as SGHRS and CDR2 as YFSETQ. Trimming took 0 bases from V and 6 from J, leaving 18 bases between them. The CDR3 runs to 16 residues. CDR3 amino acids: CASSLALEGVSNGYTF. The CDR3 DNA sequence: TGCGCCAGCAGCTTGGCCCTGGAAGGGGTTTCCAATGGCTACACCTTC. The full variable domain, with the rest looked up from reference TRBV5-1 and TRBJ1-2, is KAGVTQTPRYLIKTRGQQVTLSCSPISGHRSVSWYQQTPGQGLQFLFEYFSETQRNKGNFPGRFSGRQFSNSRSEMNVSTLELGDSALYLCASSLALEGVSNGYTFGSGTRLTVV.

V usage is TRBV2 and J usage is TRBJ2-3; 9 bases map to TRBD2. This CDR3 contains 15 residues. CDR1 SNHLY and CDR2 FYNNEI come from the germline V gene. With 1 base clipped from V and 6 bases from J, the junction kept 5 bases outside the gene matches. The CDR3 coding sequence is TGTGCCAGCAGTGAAGTAGCGGGAGAGGTGGATACGCAGTATTTT. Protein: CASSEVAGEVDTQYF.

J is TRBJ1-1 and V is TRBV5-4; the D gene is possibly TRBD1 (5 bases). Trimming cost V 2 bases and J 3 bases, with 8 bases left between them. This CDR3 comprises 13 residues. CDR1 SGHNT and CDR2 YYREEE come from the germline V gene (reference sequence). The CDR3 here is CASSLGAYTEAFF. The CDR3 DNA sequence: TGTGCCAGCAGCTTAGGGGCGTACACTGAAGCTTTCTTT.

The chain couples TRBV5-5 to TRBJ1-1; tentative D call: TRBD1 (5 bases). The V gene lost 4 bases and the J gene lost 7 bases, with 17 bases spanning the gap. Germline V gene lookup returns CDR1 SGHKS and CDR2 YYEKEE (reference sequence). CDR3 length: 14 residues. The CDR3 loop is CASSPSWGRREAFF. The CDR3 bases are TGTGCCAGCAGCCCAAGCTGGGGCAGGCGTGAAGCTTTCTTT. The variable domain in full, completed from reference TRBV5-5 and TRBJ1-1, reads DAGVTQSPTHLIKTRGQQVTLRCSPISGHKSVSWYQQVLGQGPQFIFQYYEKEERGRGNFPDRFSARQFPNYSSELNVNALLLGDSALYLCASSPSWGRREAFFGQGTRLTVV.

CDR3 nucleotides: TGCAGCGTTGAAAAATTTAGTGGGGAGCGGGAGCTGTTTTTT. Protein sequence: CSVEKFSGERELFF. V usage is TRBV29-1 and J usage is TRBJ2-2; TRBD2 might be the D (5 bases). The CDR3 spans 14 residues. CDR1 is SQVTM and CDR2 is ANQGSEA in the germline V gene. V was pared by 2 bases and J by 9 bases, with 16 bases between.

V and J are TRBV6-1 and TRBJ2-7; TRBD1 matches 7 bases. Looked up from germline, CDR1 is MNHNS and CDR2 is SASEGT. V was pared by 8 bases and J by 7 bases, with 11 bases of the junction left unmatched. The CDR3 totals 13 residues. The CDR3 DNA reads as TGTGCCAGCCTTTCCCCCAGGGGGAATGAGCAGTACTTC. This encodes CASLSPRGNEQYF.

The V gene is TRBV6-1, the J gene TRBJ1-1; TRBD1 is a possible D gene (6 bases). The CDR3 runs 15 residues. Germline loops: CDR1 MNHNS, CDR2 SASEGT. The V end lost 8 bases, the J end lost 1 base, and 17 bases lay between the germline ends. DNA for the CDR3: TGTGCCAGCTCCCGAGGATCGGACAGGAACACTGAAGCTTTCTTT. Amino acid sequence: CASSRGSDRNTEAFF.

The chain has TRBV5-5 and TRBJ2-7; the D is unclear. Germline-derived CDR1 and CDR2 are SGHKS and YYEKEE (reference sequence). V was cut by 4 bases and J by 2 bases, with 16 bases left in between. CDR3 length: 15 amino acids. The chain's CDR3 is CASSPSSRLPYEQYF. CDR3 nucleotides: TGTGCCAGCAGCCCTTCAAGTCGGCTCCCCTACGAGCAGTACTTC.

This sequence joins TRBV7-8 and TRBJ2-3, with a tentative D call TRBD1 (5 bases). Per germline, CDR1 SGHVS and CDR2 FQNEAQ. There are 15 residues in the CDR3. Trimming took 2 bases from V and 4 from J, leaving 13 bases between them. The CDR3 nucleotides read TGTGCCAGCAGCTTAAATGGGCAGGGTCCAGATACGCAGTATTTT. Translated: CASSLNGQGPDTQYF.

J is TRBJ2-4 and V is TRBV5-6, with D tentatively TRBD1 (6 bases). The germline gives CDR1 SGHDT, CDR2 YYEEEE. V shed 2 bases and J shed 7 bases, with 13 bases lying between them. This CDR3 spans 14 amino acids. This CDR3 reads CASSFTGRRNIQYF. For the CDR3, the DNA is TGTGCCAGCAGCTTCACAGGGCGAAGGAACATTCAGTACTTC. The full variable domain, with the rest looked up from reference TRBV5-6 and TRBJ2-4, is DAGVTQSPTHLIKTRGQQVTLRCSPKSGHDTVSWYQQALGQGPQFIFQYYEEEERQRGNFPDRFSGHQFPNYSSELNVNALLLGDSALYLCASSFTGRRNIQYFGAGTRLSVL.

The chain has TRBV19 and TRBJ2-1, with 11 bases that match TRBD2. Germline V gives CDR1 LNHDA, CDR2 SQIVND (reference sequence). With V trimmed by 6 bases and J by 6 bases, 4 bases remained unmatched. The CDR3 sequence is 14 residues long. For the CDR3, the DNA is TGTGCCAGTAGCAGACTAGCGGGAATCAATGAGCAGTTCTTC. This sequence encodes CASSRLAGINEQFF.

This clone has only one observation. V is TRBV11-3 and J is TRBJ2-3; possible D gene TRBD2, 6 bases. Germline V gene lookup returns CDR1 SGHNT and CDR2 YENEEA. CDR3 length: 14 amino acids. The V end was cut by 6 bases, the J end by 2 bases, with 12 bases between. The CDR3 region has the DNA TGTGCCAGCAGTCGTCTAGCGCCCACAGATACGCAGTATTTT. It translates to CASSRLAPTDTQYF.